This T cell receptor beta chain was captured in a study of blood T cell repertoires in COVID-19. Whole-study context: Samples taken during acute and convalescent COVID-19 were collected in the United States, Italy and Spain. PBMCs, B-cell-depleted T cells, or T cells were the source of the cDNA or gDNA that made up the material.

The repertoire was sequenced with immunoSEQ multiplex PCR; TCRdb's copy has only in-frame clones and lacks some. The sample holds around 120,000 clones, 85% to 90% seen once. The V gene lost 0 bases and the J gene lost 0 bases, with 9 bases spanning the gap. The germline V gene has CDR1 MGHRA and CDR2 YSYEKL. This CDR3 has 15 residues. The chain couples TRBV4-1 to TRBJ2-7, with D perhaps matching TRBD2 (5 bases). Material for sequencing was peripheral blood. This sequence was found in a human donor in a cohort sampled during active COVID-19. The CDR3 protein is CASSQDGLGSYEQYF. CDR3 in DNA: TGCGCCAGCAGCCAAGATGGACTCGGCTCCTACGAGCAGTACTTC.